Below, 8 T cell receptor beta chains from the same sample are listed, as sequenced in a study of T cells in Graves' hyperthyroidism and ophthalmopathy. Amplified TCR beta CDR3 regions came from RNA transcripts. First-round RT-PCR with HTBI primers amplified the TCR CDR3 region. TCRdb passed the multiplex PCR reads through MiXCR, listing each CDR3 protein once. The data hold some 690,000 distinct CDR3 sequences, with roughly 17% observed a single time. Sequences were obtained from blood. The receptors stem from a man in his forties or fifties with Graves' hyperthyroidism.

The genes are TRBV6-5 and TRBJ2-2; D perhaps matches TRBD1 (6 bases). V lost 2 bases and J 6 bases, leaving 19 bases between the germline ends. This CDR3 comprises 17 residues. Germline V CDR1 and CDR2: MNHEY, SVGAGI. The CDR3 sequence: CASSYGGEVYNSGELFF. The CDR3 DNA follows: TGTGCCAGCAGTTACGGGGGCGAGGTTTATAATTCCGGGGAGCTGTTTTTT.

This chain joins TRBV27 and TRBJ2-7, with 10 bases identical to TRBD2. Germline values: CDR1 MNHEY, CDR2 SMNVEV (reference sequence). This CDR3 is built from 17 residues. Losses at the gene ends were 5 bases for V and 5 bases for J; bases not matched to a gene: 15. The DNA of the CDR3 is TGTGCCAGCAGTCCCTTGGGTATAGCGGGAGGTACCAACGAGCAGTACTTC. Translation: CASSPLGIAGGTNEQYF.

This clonotype was observed many times. The chain recombines TRBV27 with TRBJ2-1; 11 nucleotides align to TRBD2. CDR1 MNHEY and CDR2 SMNVEV come from the germline V gene (reference sequence). The junction had 11 bases not matched to a gene; V was cut back by 1 base and J by 0 bases. The CDR3 is made up of 20 amino acids. The CDR3 here is CASSLFASGRFPSSYNEQFF. In nucleotides, the CDR3 is TGTGCCAGCAGTTTATTCGCTAGCGGGAGGTTTCCGAGCTCCTACAATGAGCAGTTCTTC.

This clonotype was picked up many times. The V call is TRBV28, the J call TRBJ2-7; D gene ambiguous. From germline, CDR1 is MDHEN and CDR2 SYDVKM. V was cut by 1 base and J by 4 bases, with 5 bases left in between. The CDR3 has 12 amino acids. The CDR3 sequence is CASSLSRYEQYF. CDR3 nucleotide sequence: TGTGCCAGCAGTTTATCTCGATACGAGCAGTACTTC.

There are many counts of this clonotype. This sequence joins TRBV24-1 and TRBJ2-7; 12 bases are a match to TRBD1. The CDR3 covers 14 residues. V lost 9 bases, J lost 5 bases, and 7 bases stayed unmatched. Germline V lookup: CDR1 KGHDR, CDR2 SFDVKD. CDR3 sequence (DNA): TGTGCCACCGGGCCCGGGACAGGGGGCAACGAGCAGTACTTC. This translates into CATGPGTGGNEQYF.

This clonotype was observed many times. This chain joins TRBV6-7 and TRBJ1-4, with D possibly being TRBD1 (6 bases). TRBV6-7 belongs to the ORF category, with a function that is uncertain. This CDR3 spans 19 amino acids. Trimming took 0 bases from V and 0 from J, leaving 17 bases between them. The CDR3 nucleotides read TGTGCCAGCAGTTACTCGACTTACGGGACACCCGCAACTAATGAAAAACTGTTTTTT. It specifies CASSYSTYGTPATNEKLFF.

This clonotype was counted between two and nine times. V usage is TRBV13 and J usage is TRBJ1-3; the D gene is possibly TRBD1 (6 bases). Germline CDR1 reads PRHDT; CDR2 reads FYEKMQ (reference sequence). Trimming stripped 5 bases from V and 7 bases from J, with 12 bases between. The CDR3 spans 13 residues. CDR3 in DNA: TGTGCCAGCAGCGGGGACACTTCGAACACCATATATTTT. Translated: CASSGDTSNTIYF.

This chain uses TRBV28 with TRBJ1-1; tentatively, D is TRBD1 (6 bases). Looked up from germline, CDR1 is MDHEN and CDR2 is SYDVKM. The CDR3 extends over 15 amino acids. V gave up 5 bases and J gave up 1 base, with 14 bases separating them. Here the CDR3 DNA reads TGTGCCAGCAGTCCCCACACAGGGCCGAACACTGAAGCTTTCTTT. It specifies CASSPHTGPNTEAFF.